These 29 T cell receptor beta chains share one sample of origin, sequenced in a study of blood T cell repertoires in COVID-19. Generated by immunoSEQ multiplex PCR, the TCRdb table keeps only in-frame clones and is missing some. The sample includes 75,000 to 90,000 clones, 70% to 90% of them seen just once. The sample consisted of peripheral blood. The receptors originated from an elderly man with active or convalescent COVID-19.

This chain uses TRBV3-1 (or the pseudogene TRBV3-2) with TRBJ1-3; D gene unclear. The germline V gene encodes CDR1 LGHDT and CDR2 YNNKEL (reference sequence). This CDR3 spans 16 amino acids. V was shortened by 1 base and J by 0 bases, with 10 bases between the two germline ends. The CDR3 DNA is TGTGCCAGCAGCCAAGTATTTGAACACTCTGGAAACACCATATATTTT. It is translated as CASSQVFEHSGNTIYF.

As DNA, the CDR3 is TGTGCCAGCAGCTCGGGACAGAGCACAGATACGCAGTATTTT. Translation: CASSSGQSTDTQYF. The chain carries TRBV5-6 and TRBJ2-3; TRBD1 agrees at 7 bases. V lost 3 bases to trimming and J lost 0 bases; unmatched junction nucleotides: 1. CDR1 is SGHDT, CDR2 YYEEEE, per germline. The CDR3 consists of 14 residues.

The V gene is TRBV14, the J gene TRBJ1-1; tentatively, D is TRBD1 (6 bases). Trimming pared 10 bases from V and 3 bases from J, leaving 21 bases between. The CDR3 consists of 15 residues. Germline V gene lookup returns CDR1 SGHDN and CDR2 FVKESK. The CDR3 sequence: CATARLGAGDTEAFF. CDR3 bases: TGTGCCACCGCGAGACTGGGGGCGGGGGACACTGAAGCTTTCTTT.

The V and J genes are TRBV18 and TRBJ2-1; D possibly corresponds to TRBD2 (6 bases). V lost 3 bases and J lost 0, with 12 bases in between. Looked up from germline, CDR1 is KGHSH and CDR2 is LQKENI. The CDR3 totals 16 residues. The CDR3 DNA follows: TGTGCCAGCTCACCTTACGACGGGAGCTCCTACAATGAGCAGTTCTTC. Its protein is CASSPYDGSSYNEQFF.

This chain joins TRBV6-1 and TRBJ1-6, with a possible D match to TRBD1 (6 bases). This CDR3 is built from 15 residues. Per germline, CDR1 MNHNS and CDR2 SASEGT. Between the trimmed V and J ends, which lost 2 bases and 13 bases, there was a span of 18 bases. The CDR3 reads CASSETQGPGGPLHF. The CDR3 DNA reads TGTGCCAGCAGTGAAACCCAGGGGCCCGGTGGGCCCCTCCACTTT.

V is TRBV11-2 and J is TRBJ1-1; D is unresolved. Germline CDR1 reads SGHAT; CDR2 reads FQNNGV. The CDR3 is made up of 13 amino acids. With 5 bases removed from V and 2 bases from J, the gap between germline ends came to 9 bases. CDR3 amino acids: CASSRGTNTEAFF. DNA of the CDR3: TGTGCCAGCAGCCGGGGAACCAACACTGAAGCTTTCTTT.

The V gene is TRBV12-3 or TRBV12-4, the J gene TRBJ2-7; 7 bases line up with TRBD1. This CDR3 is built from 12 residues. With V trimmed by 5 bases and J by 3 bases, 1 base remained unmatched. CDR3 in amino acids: CASSRQGYEQYV. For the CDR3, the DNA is TGTGCCAGCAGTCGACAGGGCTACGAGCAGTACGTC.

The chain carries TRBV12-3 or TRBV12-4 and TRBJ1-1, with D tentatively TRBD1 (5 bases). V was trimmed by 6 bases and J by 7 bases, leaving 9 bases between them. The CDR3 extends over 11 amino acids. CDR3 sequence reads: CASRERGEAFF. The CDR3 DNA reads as TGTGCCAGCAGGGAAAGGGGTGAAGCTTTCTTT.

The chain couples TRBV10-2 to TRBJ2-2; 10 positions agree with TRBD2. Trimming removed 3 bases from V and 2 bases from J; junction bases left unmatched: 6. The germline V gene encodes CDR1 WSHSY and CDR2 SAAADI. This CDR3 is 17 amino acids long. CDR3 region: CASSELAGGRNTGELFF. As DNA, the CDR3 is TGCGCCAGCAGTGAATTAGCGGGAGGTCGTAACACCGGGGAGCTGTTTTTT.

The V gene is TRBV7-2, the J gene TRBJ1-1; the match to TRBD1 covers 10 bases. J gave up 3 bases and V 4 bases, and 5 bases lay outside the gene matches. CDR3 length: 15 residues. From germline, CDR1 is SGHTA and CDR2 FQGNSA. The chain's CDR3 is CASSYRQGAYTEAFF. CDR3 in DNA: TGTGCCAGCAGCTACCGACAGGGGGCGTACACTGAAGCTTTCTTT.

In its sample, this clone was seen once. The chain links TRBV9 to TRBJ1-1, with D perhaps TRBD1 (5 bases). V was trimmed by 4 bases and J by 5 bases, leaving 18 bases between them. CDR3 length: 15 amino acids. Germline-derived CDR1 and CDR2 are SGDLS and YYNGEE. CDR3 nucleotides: TGTGCCAGCAGCTTATCAGGGTTATTAGGGACTGAAGCTTTCTTT. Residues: CASSLSGLLGTEAFF.

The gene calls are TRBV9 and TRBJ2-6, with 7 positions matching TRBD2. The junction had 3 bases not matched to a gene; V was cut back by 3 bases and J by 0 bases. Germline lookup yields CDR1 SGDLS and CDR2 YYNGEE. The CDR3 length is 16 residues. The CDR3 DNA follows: TGTGCCAGCAGCGCCGGGGGGTTCTCTGGGGCCAACGTCCTGACTTTC. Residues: CASSAGGFSGANVLTF. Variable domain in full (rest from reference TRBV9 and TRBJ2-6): DSGVTQTPKHLITATGQRVTLRCSPRSGDLSVYWYQQSLDQGLQFLIQYYNGEERAKGNILERFSAQQFPDLHSELNLSSLELGDSALYFCASSAGGFSGANVLTFGAGSRLTVL.

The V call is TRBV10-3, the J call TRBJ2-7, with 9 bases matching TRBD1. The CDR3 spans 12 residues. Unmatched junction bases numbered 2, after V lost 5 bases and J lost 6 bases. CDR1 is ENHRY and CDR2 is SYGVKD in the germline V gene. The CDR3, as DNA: TGTGCCATCAGTTCGGACAGGGGCGAGCAGTACGTC. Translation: CAISSDRGEQYV.

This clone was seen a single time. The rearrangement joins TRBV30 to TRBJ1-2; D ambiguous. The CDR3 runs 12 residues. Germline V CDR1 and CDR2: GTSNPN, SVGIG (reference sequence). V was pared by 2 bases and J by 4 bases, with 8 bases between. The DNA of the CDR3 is TGTGCCTGGAGTATAGGAGGCTATGGCTACACCTTC. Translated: CAWSIGGYGYTF.

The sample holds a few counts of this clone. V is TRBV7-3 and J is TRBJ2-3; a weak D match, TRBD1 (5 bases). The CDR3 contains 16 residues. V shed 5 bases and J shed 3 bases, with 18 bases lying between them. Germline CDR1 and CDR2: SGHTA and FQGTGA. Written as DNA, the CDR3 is TGTGCCAGCAGCCCCAAGGGGTATCGTTGGACAGATACGCAGTATTTT. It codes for CASSPKGYRWTDTQYF.

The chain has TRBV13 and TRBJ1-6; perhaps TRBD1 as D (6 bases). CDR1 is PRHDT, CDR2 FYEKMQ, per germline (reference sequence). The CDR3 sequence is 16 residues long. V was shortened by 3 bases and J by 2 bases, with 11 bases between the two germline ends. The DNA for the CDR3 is TGTGCCAGCAGCTTGTCGACAGGACCCTATAATTCACCCCTCCACTTT. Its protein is CASSLSTGPYNSPLHF.

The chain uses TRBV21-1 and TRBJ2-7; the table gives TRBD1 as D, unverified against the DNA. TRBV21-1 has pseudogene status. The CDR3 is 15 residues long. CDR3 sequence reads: CASSNLRDRYHEQYV. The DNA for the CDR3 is TGTGCCAGCAGCAACCTCCGGGACAGGTACCATGAGCAGTACGTC.

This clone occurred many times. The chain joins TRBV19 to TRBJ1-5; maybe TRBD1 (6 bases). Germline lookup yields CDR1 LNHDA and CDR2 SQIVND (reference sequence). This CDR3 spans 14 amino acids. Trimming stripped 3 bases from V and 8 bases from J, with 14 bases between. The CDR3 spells CASSMGARGEPQHF. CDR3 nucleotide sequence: TGTGCCAGTAGTATGGGGGCCAGGGGTGAGCCCCAGCATTTT.

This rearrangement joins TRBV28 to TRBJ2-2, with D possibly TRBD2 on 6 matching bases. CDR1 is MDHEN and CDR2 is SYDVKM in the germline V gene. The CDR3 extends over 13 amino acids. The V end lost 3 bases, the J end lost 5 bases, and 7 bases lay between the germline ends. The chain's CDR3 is CASSFGGTGELFF. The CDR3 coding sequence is TGTGCCAGCAGTTTTGGGGGGACCGGGGAGCTGTTTTTT.

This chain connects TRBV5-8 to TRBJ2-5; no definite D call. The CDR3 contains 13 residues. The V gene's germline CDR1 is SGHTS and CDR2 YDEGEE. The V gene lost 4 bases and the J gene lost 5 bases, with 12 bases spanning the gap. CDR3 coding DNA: TGTGCCAGCAGCACCACCCTCGGGGAGACCCAGTACTTC. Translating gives CASSTTLGETQYF.

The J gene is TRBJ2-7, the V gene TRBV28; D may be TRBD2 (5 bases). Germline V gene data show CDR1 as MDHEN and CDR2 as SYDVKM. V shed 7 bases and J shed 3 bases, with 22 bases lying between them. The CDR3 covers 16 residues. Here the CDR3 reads CASIRVEEPQSYEQYV. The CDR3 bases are TGTGCCAGCATTCGTGTGGAGGAGCCCCAGAGCTACGAGCAGTACGTC.

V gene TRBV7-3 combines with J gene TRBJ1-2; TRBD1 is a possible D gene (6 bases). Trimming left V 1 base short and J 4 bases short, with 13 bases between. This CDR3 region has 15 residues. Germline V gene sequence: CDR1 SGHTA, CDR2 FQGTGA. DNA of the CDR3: TGTGCCAGCAGCTTAAACCCCGGACAGATCTATGGCTACACCTTC. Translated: CASSLNPGQIYGYTF. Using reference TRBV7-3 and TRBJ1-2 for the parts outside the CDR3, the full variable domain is GAGVSQTPSNKVTEKGKYVELRCDPISGHTALYWYRQSLGQGPEFLIYFQGTGAADDSGLPNDRFFAVRPEGSVSTLKIQRTERGDSAVYLCASSLNPGQIYGYTFGSGTRLTVV.

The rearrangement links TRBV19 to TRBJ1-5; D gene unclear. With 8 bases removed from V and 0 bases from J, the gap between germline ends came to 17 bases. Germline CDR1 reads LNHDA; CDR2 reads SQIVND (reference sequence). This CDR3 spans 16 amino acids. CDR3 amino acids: CASAPPPTLSNQPQHF. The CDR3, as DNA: TGTGCCAGTGCCCCACCGCCGACACTTAGCAATCAGCCCCAGCATTTT. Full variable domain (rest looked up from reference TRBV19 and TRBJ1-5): DGGITQSPKYLFRKEGQNVTLSCEQNLNHDAMYWYRQDPGQGLRLIYYSQIVNDFQKGDIAEGYSVSREKKESFPLTVTSAQKNPTAFYLCASAPPPTLSNQPQHFGDGTRLSIL.

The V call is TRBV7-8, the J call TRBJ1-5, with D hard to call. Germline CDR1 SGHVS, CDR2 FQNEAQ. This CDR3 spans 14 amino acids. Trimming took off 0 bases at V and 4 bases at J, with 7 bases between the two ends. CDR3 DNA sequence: TGTGCCAGCAGCTTAGCGTCGGGGAATCAGCCCCAGCATTTT. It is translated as CASSLASGNQPQHF.

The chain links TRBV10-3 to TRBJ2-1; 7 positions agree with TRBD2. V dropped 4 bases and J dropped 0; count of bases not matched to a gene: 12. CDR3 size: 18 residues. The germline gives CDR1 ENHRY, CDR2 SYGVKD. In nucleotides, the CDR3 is TGTGCCATCAGTGTGGGCAGGCGAGCGGGGAGCTCCTACAATGAGCAGTTCTTC. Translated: CAISVGRRAGSSYNEQFF.

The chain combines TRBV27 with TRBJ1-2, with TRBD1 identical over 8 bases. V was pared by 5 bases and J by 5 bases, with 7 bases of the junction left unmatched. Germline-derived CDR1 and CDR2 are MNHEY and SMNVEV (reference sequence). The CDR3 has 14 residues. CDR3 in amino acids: CASSIRQGTYGYTF. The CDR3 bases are TGTGCCAGCAGTATACGACAGGGGACTTATGGCTACACCTTC.

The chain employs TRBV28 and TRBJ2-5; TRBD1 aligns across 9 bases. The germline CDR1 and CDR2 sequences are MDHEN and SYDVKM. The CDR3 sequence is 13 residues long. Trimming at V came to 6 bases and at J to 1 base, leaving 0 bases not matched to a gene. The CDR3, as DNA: TGTGCCAGCAGGACAGGGGGCCAAGAGACCCAGTACTTC. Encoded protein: CASRTGGQETQYF.

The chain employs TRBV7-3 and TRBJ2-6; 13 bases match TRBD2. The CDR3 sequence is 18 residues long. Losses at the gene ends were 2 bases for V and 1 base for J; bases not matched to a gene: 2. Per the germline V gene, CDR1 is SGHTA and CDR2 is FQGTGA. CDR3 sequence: CASSLEGLAGSGANVLTF. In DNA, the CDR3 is TGTGCCAGCAGCTTAGAGGGACTAGCGGGATCTGGGGCCAACGTCCTGACTTTC.

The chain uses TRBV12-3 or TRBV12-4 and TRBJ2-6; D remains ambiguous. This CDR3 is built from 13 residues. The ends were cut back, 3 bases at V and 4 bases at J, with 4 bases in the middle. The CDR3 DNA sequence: TGTGCCAGCAGTTTCTCCGGGGCCAACGTCCTGACTTTC. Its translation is CASSFSGANVLTF.